Each of the 11 T cell receptor beta chains below was sequenced from the same sample in a study of blood T cell repertoires in COVID-19. TCRdb's table, derived via immunoSEQ multiplex PCR, lists solely in-frame clones and lacks some. Altogether approximately 300,000 clones are present, 80% to 90% being singletons, with the ten largest covering approximately 4%. The sequenced sample consisted of PBMCs or T cells enriched from blood (not recorded which). These receptors all stem from a woman younger than 45 who had recovered from COVID-19.

This chain links TRBV7-9 with TRBJ1-2; D not certain. V lost 4 bases and J lost 8, with 8 bases in between. The CDR3 is 11 residues long. Germline assignment: CDR1 SEHNR and CDR2 FQNEAQ (reference sequence). The CDR3 region has the DNA TGTGCCAGCAGCTCGATGGGCGGCTACACCTTC. This sequence encodes CASSSMGGYTF.

The CDR3 is CASRQGVRGNEKLFF. CDR3 bases: TGTGCCAGCAGACAGGGGGTCCGAGGGAATGAAAAACTGTTTTTT. The rearrangement joins TRBV6-5 to TRBJ1-4, with 8 bases lining up with TRBD1. Germline CDR1 reads MNHEY; CDR2 reads SVGAGI. The V segment lost 6 bases and the J segment 5 bases; nucleotides outside the gene matches: 8. The CDR3 spans 15 residues.

CDR3 region: CAWSPTGYEQYF. Here the CDR3 DNA reads TGTGCCTGGAGCCCGACAGGGTACGAGCAGTACTTC. The rearrangement uses TRBV30 and TRBJ2-7; 7 bases line up with TRBD1. The germline V gene encodes CDR1 GTSNPN and CDR2 SVGIG (reference sequence). The CDR3 length is 12 residues. J gave up 4 bases and V 3 bases, and 3 bases lay outside the gene matches.

This clone was counted a single time. The DNA of the CDR3 is TGTGCCAGCTCACCCGACGCACAGGGGTATCGTCAGCCCCAGCATTTT. Residues: CASSPDAQGYRQPQHF. The chain couples TRBV18 to TRBJ1-5, with TRBD1 matching over 7 bases. CDR1 is KGHSH, CDR2 LQKENI, per germline. There are 16 residues in the CDR3. Trimming took 3 bases from V and 6 from J; bases not matched to a gene: 11.

This sequence joins TRBV6-1 and TRBJ1-2; D unresolved. This CDR3 comprises 14 residues. V shed 2 bases and J shed 2 bases, with 9 bases lying between them. The germline V gene has CDR1 MNHNS and CDR2 SASEGT. The CDR3 spells CASSEWRLNYGYTF. In DNA, the CDR3 is TGTGCCAGCAGTGAATGGAGGTTAAACTATGGCTACACCTTC.

CDR3 DNA sequence: TGTGCCAGTAGTATAGAGGGACTAGCGGTCGACAATGAGCAGTTCTTC. It yields the protein CASSIEGLAVDNEQFF. The chain links TRBV19 to TRBJ2-1, with 11 bases lining up with TRBD2. From germline, CDR1 is LNHDA and CDR2 SQIVND (reference sequence). The CDR3 covers 16 residues. J gave up 5 bases and V 0 bases, and 3 bases lay outside the gene matches. Variable domain in full (rest from reference TRBV19 and TRBJ2-1): DGGITQSPKYLFRKEGQNVTLSCEQNLNHDAMYWYRQDPGQGLRLIYYSQIVNDFQKGDIAEGYSVSREKKESFPLTVTSAQKNPTAFYLCASSIEGLAVDNEQFFGPGTRLTVL.

The genes are TRBV24-1 and TRBJ2-3; possible D gene TRBD2, 5 bases. The CDR3 runs to 16 residues. CDR1 KGHDR and CDR2 SFDVKD come from the germline V gene. V lost 0 bases, J lost 1 base, and 10 bases lay in between. The CDR3 coding sequence is TGTGCCACCAGTGATTTGCCAAAGGAGGGCACAGATACGCAGTATTTT. Protein product: CATSDLPKEGTDTQYF.

This sequence joins TRBV7-6 and TRBJ2-2; the D is unclear. CDR1 is SGHVS and CDR2 is FNYEAQ in the germline V gene. V was cut by 1 base and J by 1 base, with 7 bases left in between. The CDR3 contains 15 residues. The CDR3, as DNA: TGTGCCAGCAGCTTAGAAACGGTGAACACCGGGGAGCTGTTTTTT. Translating it yields CASSLETVNTGELFF.

The CDR3 DNA reads TGTGCCAGTAGATGGAGGGGGCGTGCTGAAGCTTTCTTT. It encodes CASRWRGRAEAFF. The V gene is TRBV19, the J gene TRBJ1-1; TRBD1 agrees at 7 bases. Germline V gives CDR1 LNHDA, CDR2 SQIVND (reference sequence). V lost 6 bases and J lost 6; bases outside the gene matches: 7. The CDR3 length is 13 residues.

This chain links TRBV28 with TRBJ2-5; the match to TRBD2 covers 7 bases. Germline V lookup: CDR1 MDHEN, CDR2 SYDVKM. The J segment lost 9 bases and the V segment lost 9 bases, leaving 19 bases of the junction unmatched. This CDR3 is built from 15 residues. CDR3 coding DNA: TGTGCCAGTACGGGGCGGGAGTTTCAGATAACGGCCCAGTACTTC. Translation gives CASTGREFQITAQYF.

The V gene is TRBV7-2, the J gene TRBJ2-3, with 8 bases aligning to TRBD2. CDR1 and CDR2 from the germline V gene are SGHTA and FQGNSA. The CDR3 runs 14 residues. The J segment lost 4 bases and the V segment lost 7 bases, leaving 7 bases of the junction unmatched. As DNA, the CDR3 is TGTGCCAGCACCCACCAAGCGGGAGCAGATACGCAGTATTTT. Translation: CASTHQAGADTQYF.